This T cell receptor (beta chain) is from a study of control samples from healthy donors and cancer patients. The CDR3 contains 11 residues. With 3 bases removed from V and 11 bases from J, the gap between germline ends came to 10 bases. TCRdb keeps only in-frame clones here, not all; method: immunoSEQ multiplex PCR. The table records 95,000 to 150,000 clones, roughly 87% of them present only once. J is TRBJ1-1 and V is TRBV12-3 or TRBV12-4; D might be TRBD1 (6 bases). The origin of this receptor is a man aged 18 to 29 in good health. The sample was blood. The CDR3 here is CASSFRGSAFF. CDR3 bases: TGTGCCAGCAGTTTTAGGGGGTCCGCTTTCTTT.